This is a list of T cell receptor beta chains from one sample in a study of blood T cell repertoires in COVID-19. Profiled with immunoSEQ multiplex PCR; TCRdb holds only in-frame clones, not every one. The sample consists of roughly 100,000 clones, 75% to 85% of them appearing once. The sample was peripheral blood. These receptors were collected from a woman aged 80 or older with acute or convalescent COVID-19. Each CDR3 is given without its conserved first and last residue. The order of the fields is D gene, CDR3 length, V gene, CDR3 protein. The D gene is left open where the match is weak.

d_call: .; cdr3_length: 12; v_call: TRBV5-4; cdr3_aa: ASSLGAGQETQY
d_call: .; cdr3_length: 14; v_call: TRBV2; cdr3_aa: ASSRSGASTNEKLF
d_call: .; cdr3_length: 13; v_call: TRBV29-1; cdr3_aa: SVEPYGVGRETQY
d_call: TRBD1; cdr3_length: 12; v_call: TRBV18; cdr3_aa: ASSGQGEAGELF
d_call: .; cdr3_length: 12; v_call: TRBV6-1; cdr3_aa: ASSEQGSSYEQY
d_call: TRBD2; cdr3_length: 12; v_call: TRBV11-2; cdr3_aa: ASSPNEREGLQF
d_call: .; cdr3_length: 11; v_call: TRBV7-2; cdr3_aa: ASSTGTVAGYT
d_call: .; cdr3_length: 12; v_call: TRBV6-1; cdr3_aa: ASSEDRVVNEQF
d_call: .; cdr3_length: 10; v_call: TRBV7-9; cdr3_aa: ASSRTVFPRF
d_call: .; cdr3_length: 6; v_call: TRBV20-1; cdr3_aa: SAGASF
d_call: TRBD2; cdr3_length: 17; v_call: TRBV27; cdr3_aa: ASSLRNAASGKSIYEQY
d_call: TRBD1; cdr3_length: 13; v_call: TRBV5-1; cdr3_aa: ASSRDPGQGDGYT